This T cell receptor beta chain stems from a study of vaccination and CD4 T cells after COVID-19. The treatment is: approximately nine-day PBMC culture with coronavirus spike peptide pools or control peptides (ViraFEST assay). During the years 2011-2018, before the COVID-19 pandemic, the unexposed donor's CD4+ T cells were collected. The Oncomine TCR Beta short-read assay sequenced DNA from cultured CD4+ T cells. Investigators isolated genomic DNA from cultured CD4+ T cells. TCRdb re-derived calls from the PCR reads in MiXCR, one entry per CDR3 protein. The sample holds around 8,400 distinct CDR3 sequences, approximately 40% seen once. CDR1 and CDR2 (germline): SEHNR, FQNEAQ (reference sequence). With 1 base removed from V and 8 bases from J, the gap between germline ends came to 8 bases. This CDR3 is built from 12 residues. The table lists this clonotype with a count of one. Its antigen remains unidentified.

The rearrangement links TRBV7-9 to TRBJ1-1; the D gene is possibly TRBD1 (5 bases). The TCR sequence derives from a human donor in good health. The sequenced material came from CD4+ T cells from blood, cultured in vitro. CDR3 DNA sequence: TGTGCCAGCAGCTTAGTTGGGGCCGAAGCTTTCTTT. This encodes CASSLVGAEAFF.